This is a list of T cell receptor beta chains from one sample in a study of blood T cell dynamics during melanoma immunotherapy. Clones were read by immunoSEQ multiplex PCR, and TCRdb kept only the in-frame ones, dropping some. The sample holds about 15,000 clones, about 93% seen once. Material: blood, obtained from a patient treated with checkpoint blockade. Source of these receptors: a human donor with melanoma. Each CDR3 is given with its conserved first and last residue. A D gene is named only where the DNA matches it firmly. Clone size is shown for a subset of rows, as once, few, many or a class of expanded clone.

TRBV7-2	-	-	TRBJ2-5	TGTGCCAGCAGCTCCCAGGACCAGAAACCCTCCGAGACCCAGTACTTC	CASSSQDQKPSETQYF
TRBV20-1	-	-	TRBJ1-2	TGCAGTGCTAAAGGGTCGGGCTACACCTTC	CSAKGSGYTF
TRBV27	TRBD2	-	TRBJ2-1	TGTGCCAGCAGTTTATCCAACCTACTAGCGGGCCTTAACAATGAGCAGTTCTTC	CASSLSNLLAGLNNEQFF
TRBV9	-	-	TRBJ2-2	TGTGCCAGCAGCATGGGATCGAACACCGGGGAGCTGTTTTTT	CASSMGSNTGELFF
TRBV1	-	-	TRBJ2-2	TGCACCAGCAGCCCCGCCCGGTGGGTAAACTCGAACACCGGGGAGCTGTTTTTT	CTSSPARWVNSNTGELFF
TRBV11-1	TRBD2	once	TRBJ2-1	TGTGCCAGCAGCCCAAAGGGACTAGCATCCCCAAACAATGAGCAGTTCTTC	CASSPKGLASPNNEQFF
TRBV28	-	once	TRBJ2-7	TGTGCCAGCAGTCGCAACCAAAAGGCCTACGAGCAGTACTTC	CASSRNQKAYEQYF
TRBV7-9	-	-	TRBJ2-2	TGTGCCAGCAGCCCGTCTCGTCCGGGGGTGAACACCGGGGAGCTGTTTTTT	CASSPSRPGVNTGELFF
TRBV28	TRBD2	-	TRBJ2-5	TGTGCCAGCAAAATAGGGACTAGCGTTCGGTCTAGGGAGACCCAGTACTTC	CASKIGTSVRSRETQYF
TRBV6-1	TRBD1	once	TRBJ1-4	TGTGCCAGCAGTGAAGGGACAGGCGGTGAAAAACTGTTTTTT	CASSEGTGGEKLFF
TRBV19	-	-	TRBJ2-4	TGTGCCAGTAGTATAGAAGGACACCACAAAAACATTCAGTACTTC	CASSIEGHHKNIQYF
TRBV19	-	once	TRBJ2-7	TGTGCCAGTAGTATCCGGGGATCCGAGCAGTACTTC	CASSIRGSEQYF
TRBV6-1	-	-	TRBJ1-2	TGTGCCAGCAGTGAAGCGCGGATCAGTGGCTACACCTTC	CASSEARISGYTF
TRBV7-3	-	-	TRBJ2-3	TGTGCCAGCAAGGTCTCCTCTAGCACAGATACGCAGTATTTT	CASKVSSSTDTQYF
TRBV10-1	-	few	TRBJ2-2	TGCGCCAGCAGTGAGTCTGGGCTGCGGGAGCTGTTTTTT	CASSESGLRELFF
TRBV28	-	-	TRBJ1-2	TGTGCCAGCCTTCTTGAGGGGGGCTACACCTTC	CASLLEGGYTF
TRBV7-2	-	-	TRBJ1-5	TGTGCCAGCAGCTTAGGGATGGCAGGGTCCCAGCCCCAGCATTTT	CASSLGMAGSQPQHF
TRBV28	TRBD1	-	TRBJ1-5	TGTGCCAGCAGTTCGGGGAAGCGGGACAGGGCTTCTCAGCCCCAGCATTTT	CASSSGKRDRASQPQHF
TRBV23-1	-	-	TRBJ1-2	TGCGCCAGCAGTCAAAATATGACAGATACTGTAAACTATGGCTACACCTTC	CASSQNMTDTVNYGYTF
TRBV11-2	TRBD1	-	TRBJ1-1	TGTGCCAGCAGAGGATACAGGGGGGGGAACACTGAAGCTTTCTTT	CASRGYRGGNTEAFF
TRBV28	-	once	TRBJ1-4	TGTGCCAGCAGTTTCGCCTCAAGCCCTAATGAAAAACTGTTTTTT	CASSFASSPNEKLFF
TRBV5-1	TRBD2	-	TRBJ2-7	TGCGCCAGCAGCCTGGGGGGACTAGCGGGTTCCTACGAGCAGTACTTC	CASSLGGLAGSYEQYF
TRBV10-3	TRBD2	-	TRBJ2-1	TGTGCCACCGGTAGCGGGAGCTACAATGAGCAGTTCTTC	CATGSGSYNEQFF
TRBV28	TRBD2	-	TRBJ2-7	TGTGCCAGCAGTCCGAGACTAGCGGGAGCCTACGAGCAGTACTTC	CASSPRLAGAYEQYF
TRBV7-3	TRBD2	-	TRBJ2-1	TGTGCCAGCAGCTTAGAGCGGGGGGCCATCTCCTACAATGAGCAGTTCTTC	CASSLERGAISYNEQFF
TRBV20-1	-	-	TRBJ2-1	TGCAGTGCTAGTCCCCGGAATGAGCAGTTCTTC	CSASPRNEQFF
TRBV18	-	-	TRBJ2-5	TGTGCCAGCTCCCCCGGCCGAGAGACCCAGTACTTC	CASSPGRETQYF
TRBV19	-	-	TRBJ2-2	TGTGCCAGTAGTACCGAAGGGGGAGCAAACACCGGGGAGCTGTTTTTT	CASSTEGGANTGELFF
TRBV6-6	TRBD2	-	TRBJ2-3	TGTGCCAGCCAGTCACTAGCGGGGGGCACAGATACGCAGTATTTT	CASQSLAGGTDTQYF
TRBV7-8	-	-	TRBJ2-1	TGTGCCAGCAGCTCGATAGCGGACGGGGAGCAGTTCTTC	CASSSIADGEQFF
TRBV10-1	-	-	TRBJ1-1	TGCGCCAGCAGTGAGGAGGGCCCTGGGGGGAACACTGAAGCTTTCTTT	CASSEEGPGGNTEAFF
TRBV5-4	TRBD1	-	TRBJ2-7	TGTGCCAGCAGGGGAAGACCGGGACAGTCCAACGAGCAGTACTTC	CASRGRPGQSNEQYF
TRBV11-3	-	-	TRBJ2-1	TGTGCCAGCAGCTTTCTAGCGCTGGGGAATGAGCAGTTCTTC	CASSFLALGNEQFF
TRBV6-1	-	-	TRBJ1-3	TGTGCCAGCAGCGAATCATCGGGGCACCCTGGAAACACCATATATTTT	CASSESSGHPGNTIYF
TRBV28	TRBD1	-	TRBJ1-1	TGTGCCAGCAGTTCAGGGGGGATGAACACTGAAGCTTTCTTT	CASSSGGMNTEAFF
TRBV29-1	TRBD1	-	TRBJ1-1	TGCAGCGTGGATAAGACAGGGATGAACACTGAAGCTTTCTTT	CSVDKTGMNTEAFF
TRBV10-1	-	-	TRBJ1-3	TGCGCCAGCAGTGACGGCGGACAACGAAACACCATATATTTT	CASSDGGQRNTIYF
TRBV27	TRBD1	-	TRBJ1-2	TGTGCCAGCCGGACAGGGGGATCCTATGGCTACACCTTC	CASRTGGSYGYTF
TRBV19	TRBD1	-	TRBJ1-5	TGTGCCAGTAGTATAGTGGACAGGGAGTGGCATTTT	CASSIVDREWHF
TRBV19	-	few	TRBJ1-5	TGTGCCAGTCAGCCTCGCCCCCAGGGCTATAGCAATCAGCCCCAGCATTTT	CASQPRPQGYSNQPQHF
TRBV30	-	-	TRBJ1-3	TGTGCCTGGAGGCGGGGATCTGGAAACACCATATATTTT	CAWRRGSGNTIYF
TRBV19	TRBD1	-	TRBJ1-4	TGTGCCAGTAGTACGAGGACAGGGGACGAAAAACTGTTTTTT	CASSTRTGDEKLFF